This T cell receptor beta chain was recovered during a study of T cell responses to AZD1222 COVID-19 vaccine. Data came from immunoSEQ multiplex PCR; TCRdb stores just in-frame clones and leaves some out. The table lists some 170,000 clones, about 92% of them singletons. CDR3 length equals 16 residues. CDR1 is SGHRS, CDR2 YFSETQ, per germline. V dropped 4 bases and J dropped 4 bases, with 17 bases sitting between them. This clone occurred a few times. This clonotype was sampled from an adult in good health. This specimen was peripheral blood, taken on day 0 of AZD1222 vaccination. The V and J genes are TRBV5-1 and TRBJ1-4; no clear D gene. CDR3 sequence: CASSEEESNLNEKLFF. The DNA of the CDR3 is TGCGCCAGCAGCGAGGAGGAGTCGAATCTTAATGAAAAACTGTTTTTT. Variable domain in full (rest from reference TRBV5-1 and TRBJ1-4): KAGVTQTPRYLIKTRGQQVTLSCSPISGHRSVSWYQQTPGQGLQFLFEYFSETQRNKGNFPGRFSGRQFSNSRSEMNVSTLELGDSALYLCASSEEESNLNEKLFFGSGTQLSVL.